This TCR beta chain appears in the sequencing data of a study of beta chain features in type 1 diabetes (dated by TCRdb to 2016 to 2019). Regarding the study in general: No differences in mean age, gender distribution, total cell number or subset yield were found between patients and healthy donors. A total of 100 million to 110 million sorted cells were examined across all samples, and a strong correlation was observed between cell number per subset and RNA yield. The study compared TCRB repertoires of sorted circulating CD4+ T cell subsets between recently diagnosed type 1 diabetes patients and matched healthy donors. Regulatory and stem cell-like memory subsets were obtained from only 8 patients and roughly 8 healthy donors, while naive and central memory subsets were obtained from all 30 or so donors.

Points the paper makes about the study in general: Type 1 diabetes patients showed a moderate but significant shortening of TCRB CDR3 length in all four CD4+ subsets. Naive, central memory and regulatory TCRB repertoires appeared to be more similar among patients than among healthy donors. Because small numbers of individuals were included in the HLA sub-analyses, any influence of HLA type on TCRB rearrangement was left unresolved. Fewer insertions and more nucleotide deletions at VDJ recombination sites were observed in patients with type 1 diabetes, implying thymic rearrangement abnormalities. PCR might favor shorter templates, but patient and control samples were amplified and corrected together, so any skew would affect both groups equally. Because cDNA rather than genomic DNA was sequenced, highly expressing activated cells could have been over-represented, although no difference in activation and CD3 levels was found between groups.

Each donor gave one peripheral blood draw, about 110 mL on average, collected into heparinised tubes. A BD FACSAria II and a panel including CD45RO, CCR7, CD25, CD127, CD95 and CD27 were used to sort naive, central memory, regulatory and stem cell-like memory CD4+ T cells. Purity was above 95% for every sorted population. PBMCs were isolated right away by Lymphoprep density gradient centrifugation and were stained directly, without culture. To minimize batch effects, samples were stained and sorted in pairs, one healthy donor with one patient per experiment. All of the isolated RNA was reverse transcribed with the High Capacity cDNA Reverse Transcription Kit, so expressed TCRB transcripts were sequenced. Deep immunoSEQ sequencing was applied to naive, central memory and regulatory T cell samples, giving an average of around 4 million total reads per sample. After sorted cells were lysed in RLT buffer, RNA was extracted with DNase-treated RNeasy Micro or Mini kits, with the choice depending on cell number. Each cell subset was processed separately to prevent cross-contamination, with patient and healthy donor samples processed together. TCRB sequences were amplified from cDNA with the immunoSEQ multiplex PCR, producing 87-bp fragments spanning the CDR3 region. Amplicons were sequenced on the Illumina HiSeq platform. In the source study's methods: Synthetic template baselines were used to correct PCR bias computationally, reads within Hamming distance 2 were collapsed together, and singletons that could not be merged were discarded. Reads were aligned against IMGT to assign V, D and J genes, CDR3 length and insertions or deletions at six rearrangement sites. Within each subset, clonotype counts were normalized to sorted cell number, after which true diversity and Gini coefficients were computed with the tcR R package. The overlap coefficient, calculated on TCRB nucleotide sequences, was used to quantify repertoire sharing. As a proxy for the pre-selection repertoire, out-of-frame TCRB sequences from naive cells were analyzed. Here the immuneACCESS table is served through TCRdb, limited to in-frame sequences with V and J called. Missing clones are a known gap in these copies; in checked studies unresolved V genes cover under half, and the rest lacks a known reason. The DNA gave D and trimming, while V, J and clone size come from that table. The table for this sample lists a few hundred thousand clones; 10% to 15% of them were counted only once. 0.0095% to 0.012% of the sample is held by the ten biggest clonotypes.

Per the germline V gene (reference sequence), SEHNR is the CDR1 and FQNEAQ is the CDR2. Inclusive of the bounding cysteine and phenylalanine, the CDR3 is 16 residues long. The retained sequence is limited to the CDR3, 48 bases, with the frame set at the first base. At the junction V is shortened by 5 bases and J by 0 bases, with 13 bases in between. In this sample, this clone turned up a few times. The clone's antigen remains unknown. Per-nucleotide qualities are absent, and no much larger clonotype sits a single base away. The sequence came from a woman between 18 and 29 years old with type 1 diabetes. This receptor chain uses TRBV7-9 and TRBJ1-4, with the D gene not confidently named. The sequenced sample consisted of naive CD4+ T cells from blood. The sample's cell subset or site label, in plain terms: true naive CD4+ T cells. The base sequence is TGTGCCAGCAGCCTACCGATAGTTGCAACTAATGAAAAACTGTTTTTT. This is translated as CASSLPIVATNEKLFF.